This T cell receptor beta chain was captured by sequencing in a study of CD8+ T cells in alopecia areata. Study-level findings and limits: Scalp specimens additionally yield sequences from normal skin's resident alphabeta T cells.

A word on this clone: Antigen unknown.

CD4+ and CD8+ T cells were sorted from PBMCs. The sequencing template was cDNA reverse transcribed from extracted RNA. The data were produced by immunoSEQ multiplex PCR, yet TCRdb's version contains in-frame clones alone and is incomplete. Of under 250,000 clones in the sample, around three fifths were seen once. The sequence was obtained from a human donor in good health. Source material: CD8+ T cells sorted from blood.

The CDR3 here is CSVVNTARNTEAFF. CDR3 DNA sequence: TGCAGCGTTGTAAACACGGCCCGGAACACTGAAGCTTTCTTT. V is TRBV29-1 and J is TRBJ1-1, with no clear D. Germline lookup yields CDR1 SQVTM and CDR2 ANQGSEA. The CDR3 loop spans 14 amino acids. V lost 4 bases and J lost 1, with 13 bases in between.